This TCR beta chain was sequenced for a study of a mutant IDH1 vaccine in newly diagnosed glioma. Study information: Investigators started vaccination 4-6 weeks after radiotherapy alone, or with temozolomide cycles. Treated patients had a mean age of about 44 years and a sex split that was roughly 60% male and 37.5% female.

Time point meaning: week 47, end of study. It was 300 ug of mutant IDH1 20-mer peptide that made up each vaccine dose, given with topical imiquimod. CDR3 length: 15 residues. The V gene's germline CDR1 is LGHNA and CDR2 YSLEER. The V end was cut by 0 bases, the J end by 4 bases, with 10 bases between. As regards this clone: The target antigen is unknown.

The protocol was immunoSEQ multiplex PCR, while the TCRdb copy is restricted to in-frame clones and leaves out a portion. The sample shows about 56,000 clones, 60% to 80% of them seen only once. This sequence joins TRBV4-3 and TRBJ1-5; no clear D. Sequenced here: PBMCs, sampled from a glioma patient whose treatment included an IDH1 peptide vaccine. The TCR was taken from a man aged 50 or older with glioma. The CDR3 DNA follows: TGCGCCAGCAGCCAAGATGAGGGTTTAAATCAGCCCCAGCATTTT. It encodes CASSQDEGLNQPQHF.